The text below deals with one T cell receptor beta chain. This specimen comes from a study of cytomegalovirus exposure and HLA in healthy donors. Clones were sequenced by immunoSEQ multiplex PCR, and TCRdb holds only the in-frame ones, with some missing. Found here are 150,000 to 200,000 clones, roughly 85% of them singletons; the top ten hold about 16%. Germline V lookup: CDR1 GTSNPN, CDR2 SVGIG (reference sequence). The CDR3 loop spans 15 amino acids. V gave up 1 base and J gave up 4 bases; unmatched junction bases: 5. The sample comprised PBMCs. The sequence came from a young man in good health and CMV-seropositive. The chain employs TRBV30 and TRBJ2-1, with TRBD2 matching 9 bases. The CDR3 is CAWSEGTSPYNEQFF. The DNA for the CDR3 is TGTGCCTGGAGTGAAGGGACTAGCCCTTACAATGAGCAGTTCTTC.